This T cell receptor (beta chain) emerged from a study of OX40 agonist ivuxolimab in advanced cancers. As for the study in general: Ivuxolimab is an agonistic anti-OX40 (CD134) antibody, and patients were treated with it. Each patient was given ivuxolimab into a vein every 2 weeks, at 0.01 to 10 mg/kg.

The method was immunoSEQ multiplex PCR; TCRdb's version includes in-frame clones alone and lacks a portion of them. The sample shows roughly 37,000 clones, 74% of them seen only once. This clone has more than one count but fewer than ten. Its antigen is still unknown. Findings and caveats of the study: Compared with others, partial responders at 0.1-3.0 mg/kg displayed clonal expansion among the lowest. The CD4+ and CD8+ T cells in the blood had expanded clonally by week 6 at 0.1 to 3.0 mg/kg.

The material sequenced was CD4+ or CD8+ T cells sorted from blood, taken in a trial of the OX40 agonist ivuxolimab. The clonotype was recovered from an adult with an advanced solid tumor such as melanoma, head and neck, liver or kidney cancer.

The CDR3 coding sequence is TGTGCCAGCAGTTACTCACGCCAGATGAACACTGAAGCTTTCTTT. Its translation is CASSYSRQMNTEAFF. This chain joins TRBV6-5 and TRBJ1-1; D is uncertain. Germline V gene lookup returns CDR1 MNHEY and CDR2 SVGAGI. Trimming removed 0 bases at V and 0 bases at J, with 8 bases between. The CDR3 covers 15 residues.